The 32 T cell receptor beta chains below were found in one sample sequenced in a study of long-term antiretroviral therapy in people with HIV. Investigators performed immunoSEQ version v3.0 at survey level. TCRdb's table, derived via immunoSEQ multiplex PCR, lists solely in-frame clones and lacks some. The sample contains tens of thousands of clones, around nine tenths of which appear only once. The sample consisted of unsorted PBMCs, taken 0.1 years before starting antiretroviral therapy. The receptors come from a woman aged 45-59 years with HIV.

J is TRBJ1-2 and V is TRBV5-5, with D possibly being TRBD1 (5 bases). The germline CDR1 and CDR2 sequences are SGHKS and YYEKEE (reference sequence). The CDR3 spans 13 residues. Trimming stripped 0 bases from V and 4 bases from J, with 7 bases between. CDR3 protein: CASSLGGSYGYTF. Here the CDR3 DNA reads TGTGCCAGCAGCTTGGGGGGCAGCTATGGCTACACCTTC.

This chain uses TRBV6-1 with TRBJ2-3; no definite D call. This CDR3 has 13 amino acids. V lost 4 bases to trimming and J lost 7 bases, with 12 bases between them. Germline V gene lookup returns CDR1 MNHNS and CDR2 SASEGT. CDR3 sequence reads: CASSGTGTYTQYF. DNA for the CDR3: TGTGCCAGCAGTGGTACTGGAACCTATACGCAGTATTTT.

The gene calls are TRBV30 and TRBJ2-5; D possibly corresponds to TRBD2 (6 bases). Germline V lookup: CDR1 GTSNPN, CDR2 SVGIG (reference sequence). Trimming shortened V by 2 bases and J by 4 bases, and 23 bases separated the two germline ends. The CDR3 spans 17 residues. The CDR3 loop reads CAWSSPRPGSRRETQYF. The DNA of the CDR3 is TGTGCCTGGAGTTCCCCACGGCCCGGGAGCAGGCGAGAGACCCAGTACTTC. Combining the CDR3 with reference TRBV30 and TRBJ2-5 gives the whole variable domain SQTIHQWPATLVQPVGSPLSLECTVEGTSNPNLYWYRQAAGRGLQLLFYSVGIGQISSEVPQNLSASRPQDRQFILSSKKLLLSDSGFYLCAWSSPRPGSRRETQYFGPGTRLLVL.

CDR3 coding DNA: TGTGCCAGCTCACAAAGGACAGGAGCGAACACTGAAGCTTTCTTT. Its translation: CASSQRTGANTEAFF. The genes are TRBV18 and TRBJ1-1; 7 positions agree with TRBD1. CDR1 and CDR2 from the germline V gene are KGHSH and LQKENI. With V trimmed by 4 bases and J by 1 base, 6 bases remained unmatched. The CDR3 is made up of 15 amino acids.

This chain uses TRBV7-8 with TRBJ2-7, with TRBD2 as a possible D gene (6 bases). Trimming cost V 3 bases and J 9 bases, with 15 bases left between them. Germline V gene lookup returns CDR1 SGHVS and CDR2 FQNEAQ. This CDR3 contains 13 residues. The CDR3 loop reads CASSLDLDGGQYF. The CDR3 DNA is TGTGCCAGCAGCTTGGACCTGGACGGGGGGCAGTACTTC.

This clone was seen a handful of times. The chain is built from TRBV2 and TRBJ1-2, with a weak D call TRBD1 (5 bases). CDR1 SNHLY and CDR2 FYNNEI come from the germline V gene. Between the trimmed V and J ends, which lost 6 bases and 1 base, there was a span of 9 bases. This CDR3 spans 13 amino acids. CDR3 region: CASRQALNYGYTF. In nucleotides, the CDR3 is TGTGCCAGCAGACAGGCCCTTAACTATGGCTACACCTTC.

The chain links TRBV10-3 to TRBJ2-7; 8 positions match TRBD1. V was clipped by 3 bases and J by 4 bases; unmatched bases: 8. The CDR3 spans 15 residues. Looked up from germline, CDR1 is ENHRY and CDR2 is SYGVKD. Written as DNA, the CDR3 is TGTGCCATCAGTGACCCCGGACAGGGACGGTACGAGCAGTACTTC. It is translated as CAISDPGQGRYEQYF.

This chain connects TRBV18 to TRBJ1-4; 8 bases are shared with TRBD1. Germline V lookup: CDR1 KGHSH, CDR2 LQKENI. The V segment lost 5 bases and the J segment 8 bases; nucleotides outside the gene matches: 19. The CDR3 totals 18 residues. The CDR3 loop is CASSATPAGGAGDEKLFF. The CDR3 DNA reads TGTGCCAGCTCAGCTACACCGGCAGGGGGCGCGGGGGACGAAAAACTGTTTTTT.

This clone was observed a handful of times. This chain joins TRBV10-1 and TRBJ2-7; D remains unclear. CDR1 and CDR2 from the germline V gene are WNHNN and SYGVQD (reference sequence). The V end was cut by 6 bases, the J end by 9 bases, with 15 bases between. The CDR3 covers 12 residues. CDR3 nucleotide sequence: TGCGCCAGCAGCGTTCATGGGGATCCGCAGTACTTC. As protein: CASSVHGDPQYF.

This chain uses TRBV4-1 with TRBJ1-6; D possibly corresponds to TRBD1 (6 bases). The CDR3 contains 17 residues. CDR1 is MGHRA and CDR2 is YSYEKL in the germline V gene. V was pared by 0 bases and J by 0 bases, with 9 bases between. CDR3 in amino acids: CASSQDRGISYNSPLHF. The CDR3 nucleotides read TGCGCCAGCAGCCAAGATAGGGGGATCTCCTATAATTCACCCCTCCACTTT.

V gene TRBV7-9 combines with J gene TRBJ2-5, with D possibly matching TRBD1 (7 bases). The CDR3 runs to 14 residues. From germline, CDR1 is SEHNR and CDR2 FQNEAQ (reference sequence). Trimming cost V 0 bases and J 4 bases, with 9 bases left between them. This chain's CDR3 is CASSLAQGGETQYF. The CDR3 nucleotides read TGTGCCAGCAGCTTAGCGCAGGGGGGAGAGACCCAGTACTTC.

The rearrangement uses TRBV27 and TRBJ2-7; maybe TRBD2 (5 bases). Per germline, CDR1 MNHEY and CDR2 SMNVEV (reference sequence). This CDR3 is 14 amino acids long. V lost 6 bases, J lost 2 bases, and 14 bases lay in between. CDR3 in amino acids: CASSINPGAYEQYF. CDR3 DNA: TGTGCCAGCAGCATCAACCCCGGGGCCTACGAGCAGTACTTC.

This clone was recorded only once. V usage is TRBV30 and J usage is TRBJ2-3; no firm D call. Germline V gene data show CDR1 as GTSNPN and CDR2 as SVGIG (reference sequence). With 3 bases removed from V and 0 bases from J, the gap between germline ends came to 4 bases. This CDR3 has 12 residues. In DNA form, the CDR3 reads TGTGCCTGGAGCCCTAGCACAGATACGCAGTATTTT. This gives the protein CAWSPSTDTQYF. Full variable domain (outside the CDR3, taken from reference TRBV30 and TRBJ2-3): SQTIHQWPATLVQPVGSPLSLECTVEGTSNPNLYWYRQAAGRGLQLLFYSVGIGQISSEVPQNLSASRPQDRQFILSSKKLLLSDSGFYLCAWSPSTDTQYFGPGTRLTVL.

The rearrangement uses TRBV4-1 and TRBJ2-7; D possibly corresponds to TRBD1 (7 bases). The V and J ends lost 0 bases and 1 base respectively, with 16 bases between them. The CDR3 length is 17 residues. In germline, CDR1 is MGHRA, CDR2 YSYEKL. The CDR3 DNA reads TGCGCCAGCAGCCAAGATCTCTCCAGGGGGGTATCCTACGAGCAGTACTTC. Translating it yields CASSQDLSRGVSYEQYF.

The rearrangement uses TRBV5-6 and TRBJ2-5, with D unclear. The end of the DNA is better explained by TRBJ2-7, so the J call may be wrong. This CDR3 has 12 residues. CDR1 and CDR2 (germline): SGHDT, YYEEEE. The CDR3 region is CASSLGFYEQYF. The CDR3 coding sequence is TGTGCCAGCAGCTTGGGATTCTACGAGCAGTACTTC.

The CDR3 sequence is CASRAGTGAYNEQFF. CDR3 bases: TGCGCCAGCAGGGCCGGGACAGGGGCCTACAATGAGCAGTTCTTC. J is TRBJ2-1 and V is TRBV5-1; 10 positions agree with TRBD1. The CDR3 loop spans 15 amino acids. Germline V lookup: CDR1 SGHRS, CDR2 YFSETQ. Trimming removed 5 bases from V and 2 bases from J; junction bases left unmatched: 4.

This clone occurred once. The CDR3 coding sequence is TGTGCCAGCAGCTTAACCGGGGCAGATACGCAGTATTTT. Translating it yields CASSLTGADTQYF. The chain is built from TRBV7-3 and TRBJ2-3; D perhaps matches TRBD2 (5 bases). The CDR3 extends over 13 amino acids. V was cut by 0 bases and J by 4 bases, with 5 bases left in between. The germline V gene encodes CDR1 SGHTA and CDR2 FQGTGA.

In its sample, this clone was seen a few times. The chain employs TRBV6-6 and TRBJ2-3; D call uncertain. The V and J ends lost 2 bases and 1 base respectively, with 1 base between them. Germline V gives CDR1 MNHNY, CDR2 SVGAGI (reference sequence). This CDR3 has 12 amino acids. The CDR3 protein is CASSYGTDTQYF. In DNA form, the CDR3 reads TGTGCCAGCAGTTACGGCACAGATACGCAGTATTTT.

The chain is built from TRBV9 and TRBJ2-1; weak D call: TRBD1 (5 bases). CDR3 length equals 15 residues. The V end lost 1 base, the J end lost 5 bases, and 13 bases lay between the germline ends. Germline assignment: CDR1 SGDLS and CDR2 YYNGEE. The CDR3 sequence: CASSVQGPLDNEQFF. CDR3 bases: TGTGCCAGCAGCGTACAGGGTCCCCTAGACAATGAGCAGTTCTTC.

The CDR3 DNA is TGTGCCAGCATAGAACTAGCGGGGGCAGAAGAGACCCAGTACTTC. It yields the protein CASIELAGAEETQYF. The gene calls are TRBV5-6 and TRBJ2-5; the match to TRBD2 covers 11 bases. Losses at the gene ends were 6 bases for V and 3 bases for J; bases not matched to a gene: 7. CDR3 length: 15 amino acids. Germline V CDR1 and CDR2: SGHDT, YYEEEE.

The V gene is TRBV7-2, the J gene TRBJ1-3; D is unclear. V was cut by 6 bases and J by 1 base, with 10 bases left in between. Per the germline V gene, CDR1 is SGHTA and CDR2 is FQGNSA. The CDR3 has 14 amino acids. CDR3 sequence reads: CASRDGMSGNTIYF. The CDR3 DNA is TGTGCCAGCAGGGATGGGATGTCTGGAAACACCATATATTTT. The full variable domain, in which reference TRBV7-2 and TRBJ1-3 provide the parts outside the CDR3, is GAGVSQSPSNKVTEKGKDVELRCDPISGHTALYWYRQSLGQGLEFLIYFQGNSAPDKSGLPSDRFSAERTGGSVSTLTIQRTQQEDSAVYLCASRDGMSGNTIYFGEGSWLTVV.

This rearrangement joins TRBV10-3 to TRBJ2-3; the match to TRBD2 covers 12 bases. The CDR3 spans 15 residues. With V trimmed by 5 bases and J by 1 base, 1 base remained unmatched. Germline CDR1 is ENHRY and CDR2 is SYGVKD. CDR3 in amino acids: CAISRLAGGTDTQYF. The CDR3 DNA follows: TGTGCCATCAGTAGACTAGCGGGGGGCACAGATACGCAGTATTTT.

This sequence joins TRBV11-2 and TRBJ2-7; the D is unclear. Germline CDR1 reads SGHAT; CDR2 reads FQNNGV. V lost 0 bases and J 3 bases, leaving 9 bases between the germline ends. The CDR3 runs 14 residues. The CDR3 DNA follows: TGTGCCAGCAGCTTAGATCGCGGATACTACGAGCAGTACTTC. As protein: CASSLDRGYYEQYF.

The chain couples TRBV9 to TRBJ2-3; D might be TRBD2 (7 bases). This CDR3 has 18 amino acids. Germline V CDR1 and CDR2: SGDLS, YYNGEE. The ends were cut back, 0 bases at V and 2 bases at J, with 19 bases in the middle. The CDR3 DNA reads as TGTGCCAGCAGCGTAGAGAGGGGGGAAGCGGGGCCCACAGATACGCAGTATTTT. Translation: CASSVERGEAGPTDTQYF. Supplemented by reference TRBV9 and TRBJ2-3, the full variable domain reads DSGVTQTPKHLITATGQRVTLRCSPRSGDLSVYWYQQSLDQGLQFLIQYYNGEERAKGNILERFSAQQFPDLHSELNLSSLELGDSALYFCASSVERGEAGPTDTQYFGPGTRLTVL.

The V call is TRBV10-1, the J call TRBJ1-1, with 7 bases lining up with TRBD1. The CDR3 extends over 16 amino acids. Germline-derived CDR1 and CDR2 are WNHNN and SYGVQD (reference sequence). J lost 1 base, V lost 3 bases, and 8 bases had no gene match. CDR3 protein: CASSDGQDPRNTEAFF. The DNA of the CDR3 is TGCGCCAGCAGTGATGGACAGGACCCAAGGAACACTGAAGCTTTCTTT.

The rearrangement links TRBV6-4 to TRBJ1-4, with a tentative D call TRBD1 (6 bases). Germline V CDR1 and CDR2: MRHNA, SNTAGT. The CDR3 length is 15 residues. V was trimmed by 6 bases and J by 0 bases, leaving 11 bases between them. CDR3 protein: CASRRTASTNEKLFF. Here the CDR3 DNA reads TGTGCCAGCAGAAGGACAGCTTCAACTAATGAAAAACTGTTTTTT.

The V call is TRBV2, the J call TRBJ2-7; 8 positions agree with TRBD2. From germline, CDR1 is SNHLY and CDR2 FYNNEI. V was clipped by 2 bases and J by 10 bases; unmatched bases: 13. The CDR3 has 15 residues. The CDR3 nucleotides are TGTGCCAGCAGTGAATGGCGGGGGGATCGGGCGAGCCAGTACTTC. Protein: CASSEWRGDRASQYF.

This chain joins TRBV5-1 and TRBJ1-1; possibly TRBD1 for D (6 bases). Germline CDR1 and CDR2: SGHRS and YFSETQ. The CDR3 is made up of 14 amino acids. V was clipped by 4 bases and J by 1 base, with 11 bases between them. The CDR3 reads CASSRRQENTEAFF. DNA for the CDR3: TGCGCCAGCAGCCGGAGACAGGAGAACACTGAAGCTTTCTTT.

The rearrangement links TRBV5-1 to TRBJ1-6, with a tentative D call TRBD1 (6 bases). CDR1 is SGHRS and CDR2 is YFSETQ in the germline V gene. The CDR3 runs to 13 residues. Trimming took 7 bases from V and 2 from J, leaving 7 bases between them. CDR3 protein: CASQGPYNSPLHF. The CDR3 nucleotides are TGCGCCAGCCAGGGGCCCTATAATTCACCCCTCCACTTT.

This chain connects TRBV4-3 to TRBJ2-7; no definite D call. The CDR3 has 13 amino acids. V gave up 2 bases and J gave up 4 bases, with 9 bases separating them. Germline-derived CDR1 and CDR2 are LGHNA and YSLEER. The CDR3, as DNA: TGCGCCAGCAGCCAAAGCCTGAAATACGAGCAGTACTTC. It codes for CASSQSLKYEQYF.

CDR3 DNA sequence: TGTGCCACCACGGGACAGTCGAATTTAGATACGCAGTATTTT. Its protein is CATTGQSNLDTQYF. The chain links TRBV2 to TRBJ2-3; TRBD1 matches 7 bases. CDR3 size: 14 residues. Germline CDR1 is SNHLY and CDR2 is FYNNEI. J lost 5 bases, V lost 10 bases, and 12 bases had no gene match. The variable domain in full, completed from reference TRBV2 and TRBJ2-3, reads EPEVTQTPSHQVTQMGQEVILRCVPISNHLYFYWYRQILGQKVEFLVSFYNNEISEKSEIFDDQFSVERPDGSNFTLKIRSTKLEDSAMYFCATTGQSNLDTQYFGPGTRLTVL.

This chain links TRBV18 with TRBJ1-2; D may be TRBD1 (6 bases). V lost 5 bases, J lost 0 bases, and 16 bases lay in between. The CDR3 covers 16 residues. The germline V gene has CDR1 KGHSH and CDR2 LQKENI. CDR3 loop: CASSVGTTDANYGYTF. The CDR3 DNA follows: TGTGCCAGCTCAGTGGGGACAACGGATGCTAACTATGGCTACACCTTC.